Listed here are 24 T cell receptor beta chains from one sample, sequenced in a study of blood T cell repertoires in COVID-19. The data were produced by immunoSEQ multiplex PCR, yet TCRdb's version contains in-frame clones alone and is incomplete. The sample consists of approximately 150,000 clones, 84% of them appearing once. The sequencing sample was made of peripheral blood. These TCRs come from a human donor in a cohort sampled during active COVID-19.

The CDR3 sequence is CASSLLAGARGTGELFF. The CDR3 nucleotides read TGTGCCAGCAGTCTACTAGCGGGGGCCCGAGGAACCGGGGAGCTGTTTTTT. The V and J genes are TRBV13 and TRBJ2-2; 11 nucleotides align to TRBD2. The CDR3 consists of 17 residues. V dropped 6 bases and J dropped 5; count of bases not matched to a gene: 11. In germline, CDR1 is PRHDT, CDR2 FYEKMQ (reference sequence).

The rearrangement uses TRBV6-5 and TRBJ2-5; 9 positions match TRBD1. Germline-derived CDR1 and CDR2 are MNHEY and SVGAGI. With V trimmed by 2 bases and J by 5 bases, 6 bases remained unmatched. This CDR3 comprises 15 residues. The CDR3 is CASSYGTGFGETQYF. CDR3 bases: TGTGCCAGCAGTTACGGGACAGGGTTTGGGGAGACCCAGTACTTC.

This clone was detected a few times. V usage is TRBV7-9 and J usage is TRBJ1-3; D gene unclear. Trimming took off 3 bases at V and 2 bases at J, with 5 bases between the two ends. The V gene's germline CDR1 is SEHNR and CDR2 FQNEAQ (reference sequence). This CDR3 has 13 residues. CDR3 amino acids: CASSFTTGNTIYF. Written as DNA, the CDR3 is TGTGCCAGCAGCTTTACAACTGGAAACACCATATATTTT. The full variable domain, in which reference TRBV7-9 and TRBJ1-3 provide the parts outside the CDR3, is DTGVSQNPRHKITKRGQNVTFRCDPISEHNRLYWYRQTLGQGPEFLTYFQNEAQLEKSRLLSDRFSAERPKGSFSTLEIQRTEQGDSAMYLCASSFTTGNTIYFGEGSWLTVV.

The V and J genes are TRBV27 and TRBJ2-3; the match to TRBD2 covers 8 bases. The J segment lost 5 bases and the V segment lost 5 bases, leaving 9 bases of the junction unmatched. The CDR3 has 15 amino acids. Germline loops: CDR1 MNHEY, CDR2 SMNVEV (reference sequence). This CDR3 is CASSPTGTRLDTQYF. CDR3 bases: TGTGCCAGCAGTCCCACCGGGACTAGGTTAGATACGCAGTATTTT.

The CDR3 reads CASSSHLPPYSYEQYV. Written as DNA, the CDR3 is TGTGCCAGCAGCTCCCACCTCCCTCCCTACTCCTACGAGCAGTACGTC. The chain combines TRBV9 with TRBJ2-7; D unclear. Germline assignment: CDR1 SGDLS and CDR2 YYNGEE. The CDR3 spans 16 residues. Trimming removed 4 bases at V and 0 bases at J, with 17 bases between.

The chain joins TRBV9 to TRBJ2-1; maybe TRBD1 (6 bases). CDR1 is SGDLS and CDR2 is YYNGEE in the germline V gene. V lost 4 bases to trimming and J lost 9 bases, with 17 bases between them. There are 14 residues in the CDR3. CDR3 bases: TGTGCCAGCAGCCCCCGGGCCAGGGGTGCTGAGCAGTTCTTC. Its protein is CASSPRARGAEQFF.

This clone has just a few counts. The chain combines TRBV11-2 with TRBJ2-7, with D perhaps TRBD1 (5 bases). The CDR3 has 14 amino acids. Germline V gene sequence: CDR1 SGHAT, CDR2 FQNNGV. V lost 5 bases and J lost 5, with 16 bases in between. The DNA for the CDR3 is TGTGCCAGCAGCCCTACCTCAGGGCTCCACGAGCAGTACTTC. As protein: CASSPTSGLHEQYF.

This clone has only one observation. This chain joins TRBV7-2 and TRBJ2-7; 7 bases match TRBD2. Losses at the gene ends were 5 bases for V and 0 bases for J; bases not matched to a gene: 1. There are 13 residues in the CDR3. In germline, CDR1 is SGHTA, CDR2 FQGNSA. Written as DNA, the CDR3 is TGTGCCAGCAGCCCGGGGGGCTCCTACGAGCAGTACTTC. Its protein is CASSPGGSYEQYF.

J is TRBJ1-5 and V is TRBV28, with D perhaps matching TRBD1 (6 bases). V lost 9 bases and J 0 bases, leaving 15 bases between the germline ends. The CDR3 covers 15 residues. The V gene's germline CDR1 is MDHEN and CDR2 SYDVKM. CDR3 coding DNA: TGTGCCAGTTCAGGTTCGACAGGTAGCAATCAGCCCCAGCATTTT. Amino acids: CASSGSTGSNQPQHF.

J is TRBJ2-1 and V is TRBV19; 12 positions agree with TRBD2. CDR1 is LNHDA and CDR2 is SQIVND in the germline V gene (reference sequence). After removal of 4 bases from V and 4 bases from J, the junction contained 5 bases not matched to a gene. This CDR3 is 16 amino acids long. CDR3 nucleotide sequence: TGTGCCAGTAGTACGGAGACTAGCGGGGGATACAATGAGCAGTTCTTC. Amino acid sequence: CASSTETSGGYNEQFF. Variable domain in full (rest from reference TRBV19 and TRBJ2-1): DGGITQSPKYLFRKEGQNVTLSCEQNLNHDAMYWYRQDPGQGLRLIYYSQIVNDFQKGDIAEGYSVSREKKESFPLTVTSAQKNPTAFYLCASSTETSGGYNEQFFGPGTRLTVL.

This chain joins TRBV24-1 and TRBJ1-3; D is unclear. This CDR3 contains 16 residues. CDR1 is KGHDR and CDR2 is SFDVKD in the germline V gene. V lost 5 bases and J 0 bases, leaving 13 bases between the germline ends. This CDR3 reads CATSGCRLHSGNTIYF. CDR3 in DNA: TGTGCCACCAGTGGGTGCAGGCTTCACTCTGGAAACACCATATATTTT.

The rearrangement joins TRBV15 to TRBJ2-1, with TRBD1 matching over 10 bases. Germline values: CDR1 LNHNV, CDR2 YYDKDF (reference sequence). The CDR3 runs to 16 residues. Trimming removed 2 bases from V and 8 bases from J; junction bases left unmatched: 9. The DNA of the CDR3 is TGTGCCACCAGCAGATTCGGGACAGGGGATTTCTATGAGCAGTTCTTC. This encodes CATSRFGTGDFYEQFF.

This clone was detected a few times. The chain employs TRBV6-6 and TRBJ2-3; 7 bases fit TRBD2. The trim removed 6 bases at V and 6 bases at J, leaving 3 bases unmatched. The CDR3 runs 12 residues. Germline V lookup: CDR1 MNHNY, CDR2 SVGAGI (reference sequence). The CDR3 region is CASRVGGDTQYF. DNA for the CDR3: TGTGCCAGCAGAGTGGGGGGGGATACGCAGTATTTT.

The chain has TRBV29-1 and TRBJ1-2; TRBD1 matches 10 bases. This CDR3 contains 14 residues. Trimming removed 5 bases from V and 6 bases from J; junction bases left unmatched: 9. Germline CDR1 SQVTM, CDR2 ANQGSEA. The CDR3 DNA follows: TGCAGCGTTCTAATCCCCGGGACAGGGGATGGCTACACCTTC. Its translation: CSVLIPGTGDGYTF. The full variable domain, completed using reference TRBV29-1 and TRBJ1-2, is SAVISQKPSRDICQRGTSLTIQCQVDSQVTMMFWYRQQPGQSLTLIATANQGSEATYESGFVIDKFPISRPNLTFSTLTVSNMSPEDSSIYLCSVLIPGTGDGYTFGSGTRLTVV.

The gene calls are TRBV7-2 and TRBJ1-5; D is unclear. Germline V gene sequence: CDR1 SGHTA, CDR2 FQGNSA. Trimming pared 1 base from V and 4 bases from J, leaving 11 bases between. This CDR3 spans 15 amino acids. CDR3 in DNA: TGTGCCAGCAGCTTAGACACAATACAGAATCAGCCCCAGCATTTT. Protein product: CASSLDTIQNQPQHF. Full variable domain (rest looked up from reference TRBV7-2 and TRBJ1-5): GAGVSQSPSNKVTEKGKDVELRCDPISGHTALYWYRQSLGQGLEFLIYFQGNSAPDKSGLPSDRFSAERTGGSVSTLTIQRTQQEDSAVYLCASSLDTIQNQPQHFGDGTRLSIL.

V and J are TRBV6-5 and TRBJ1-1; D not certain. V dropped 4 bases and J dropped 4 bases, with 13 bases sitting between them. This CDR3 contains 14 residues. The V gene's germline CDR1 is MNHEY and CDR2 SVGAGI. DNA of the CDR3: TGTGCCAGCAGTTGGAAACGCTCGGGCACTGAAGCTTTCTTT. As protein: CASSWKRSGTEAFF.

The genes are TRBV27 and TRBJ2-1, with 10 positions matching TRBD1. The V and J ends lost 7 bases and 5 bases, in that order; junction bases with no gene match: 8. The CDR3 covers 15 residues. Per germline, CDR1 MNHEY and CDR2 SMNVEV (reference sequence). CDR3 DNA sequence: TGTGCCAGCAAGAGAGGGGACAGGGGTCACAATGAGCAGTTCTTC. Encoded protein: CASKRGDRGHNEQFF.

This clone came up once. The chain couples TRBV14 to TRBJ2-3, with a tentative D call TRBD2 (7 bases). Germline V gene lookup returns CDR1 SGHDN and CDR2 FVKESK. CDR3 length: 17 amino acids. The V end was cut by 4 bases, the J end by 3 bases, with 20 bases between. CDR3 sequence reads: CASSPGRARGATDTQYF. CDR3 nucleotide sequence: TGTGCCAGCAGCCCTGGGAGGGCCAGGGGAGCGACAGATACGCAGTATTTT.

V gene TRBV2 combines with J gene TRBJ1-2, with 8 bases identical to TRBD1. The length of the CDR3 is 16 residues. Trimming removed 6 bases from V and 5 bases from J; junction bases left unmatched: 14. Germline loops: CDR1 SNHLY, CDR2 FYNNEI. CDR3 nucleotide sequence: TGTGCCAGCAGAAGTGATGGGGGAACAGGGGGTTATGGCTACACCTTC. This gives the protein CASRSDGGTGGYGYTF.

The genes are TRBV4-1 and TRBJ2-1; 11 nucleotides match TRBD2. V lost 3 bases and J lost 4; bases outside the gene matches: 5. This CDR3 has 16 residues. Germline CDR1 MGHRA, CDR2 YSYEKL. The CDR3 loop is CASSQRTSGGYNEQFF. The DNA of the CDR3 is TGCGCCAGCAGCCAGAGAACTAGCGGGGGATACAATGAGCAGTTCTTC.

The count of this clone is one. The chain employs TRBV18 and TRBJ1-4; 7 bases map to TRBD1. The V segment lost 4 bases and the J segment 8 bases; nucleotides outside the gene matches: 4. The germline V gene has CDR1 KGHSH and CDR2 LQKENI. This CDR3 has 13 residues. CDR3 DNA sequence: TGTGCCAGCTCACAAGGGACAGAGGAAAAACTGTTTTTT. It specifies CASSQGTEEKLFF.

This clone was seen only a few times. The chain uses TRBV6-1 and TRBJ1-2; D ambiguous. V was shortened by 3 bases and J by 4 bases, with 9 bases between the two germline ends. Germline loops: CDR1 MNHNS, CDR2 SASEGT. CDR3 length: 13 amino acids. This CDR3 reads CASSERQSYGYTF. In nucleotides, the CDR3 is TGTGCCAGCAGTGAGCGGCAGAGCTATGGCTACACCTTC.

The chain recombines TRBV9 with TRBJ2-7; 9 bases match TRBD2. This CDR3 has 15 amino acids. Germline CDR1 SGDLS, CDR2 YYNGEE. After removal of 0 bases from V and 2 bases from J, the junction contained 3 bases not matched to a gene. This CDR3 is CASSVDPSGAYEQYV. The CDR3 nucleotides are TGTGCCAGCAGCGTAGATCCTAGCGGGGCCTACGAGCAGTACGTC.

The V call is TRBV10-3, the J call TRBJ1-1; 7 positions match TRBD1. Trimming removed 11 bases from V and 8 bases from J; junction bases left unmatched: 14. This CDR3 spans 13 amino acids. Germline V gives CDR1 ENHRY, CDR2 SYGVKD. CDR3 coding DNA: TGTGCCGTTACATCGGGGACAGAAGACGAAGCTTTCTTT. It codes for CAVTSGTEDEAFF.